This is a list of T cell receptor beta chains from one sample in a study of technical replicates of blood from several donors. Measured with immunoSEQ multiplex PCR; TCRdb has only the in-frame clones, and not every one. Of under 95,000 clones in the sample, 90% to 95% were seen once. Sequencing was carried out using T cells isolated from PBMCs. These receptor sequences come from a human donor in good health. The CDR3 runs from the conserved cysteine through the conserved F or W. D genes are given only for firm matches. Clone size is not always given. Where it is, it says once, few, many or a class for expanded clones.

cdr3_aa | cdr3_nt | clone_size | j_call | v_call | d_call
CAAGVGGARETQYF | TGTGCCGCTGGTGTCGGGGGGGCTCGGGAGACCCAGTACTTC | - | TRBJ2-5 | TRBV19 | TRBD2
CAWLRVAVTDTQYF | TGTGCCTGGCTTAGGGTAGCGGTCACAGATACGCAGTATTTT | - | TRBJ2-3 | TRBV30 | -
CASSLGGSQFYGYTF | TGTGCCAGCAGCTTAGGGGGCAGCCAATTCTATGGCTACACCTTC | - | TRBJ1-2 | TRBV7-9 | -
CAWSVLPRYEQYF | TGTGCCTGGAGTGTCCTTCCCCGGTACGAGCAGTACTTC | - | TRBJ2-7 | TRBV30 | -
CASTPQVSGNTIYF | TGTGCCAGTACACCACAGGTTTCGGGAAACACCATATATTTT | - | TRBJ1-3 | TRBV6-5 | -
CASSLGQGDNYGYTF | TGCGCCAGCAGCTTGGGACAGGGGGATAACTATGGCTACACCTTC | - | TRBJ1-2 | TRBV5-1 | TRBD1
CASSGRTSDSYEQYF | TGTGCCAGCAGCGGCCGAACTTCCGACAGCTACGAGCAGTACTTC | - | TRBJ2-7 | TRBV5-8 | -
CASSPQRAGETPLHF | TGTGCCAGCAGCCCCCAGCGGGCAGGTGAGACACCCCTCCACTTT | - | TRBJ1-6 | TRBV7-8 | -
CASSMREGTEAFF | TGTGCCAGCAGCATGAGGGAGGGCACTGAAGCTTTCTTT | - | TRBJ1-1 | TRBV7-9 | -
CSVSGLAGGYEQYF | TGCAGCGTGTCTGGACTAGCGGGAGGATACGAGCAGTACTTC | - | TRBJ2-7 | TRBV29-1 | TRBD2
CASSVPGSSYYEQYF | TGTGCCAGCAGCGTGCCGGGGTCTTCATACTACGAGCAGTACTTC | - | TRBJ2-7 | TRBV6-1 | -
CASSPTGAGELFF | TGTGCCAGCAGCCCTACAGGGGCCGGGGAGCTGTTTTTT | - | TRBJ2-2 | TRBV7-9 | TRBD1
CAWSVHSNQPQHF | TGTGCCTGGAGTGTACACAGCAATCAGCCCCAGCATTTT | - | TRBJ1-5 | TRBV30 | -
CASSLEGGFGNEQFF | TGTGCCAGCAGCTTAGAAGGGGGTTTCGGTAATGAGCAGTTCTTC | - | TRBJ2-1 | TRBV7-7 | -
CASSYGTTGGRRQPQHF | TGTGCCAGCAGCTACGGGACCACAGGGGGAAGGCGTCAGCCCCAGCATTTT | - | TRBJ1-5 | TRBV7-9 | TRBD1
CASSEGTGTYEQYF | TGTGCCAGCAGTGAAGGGACGGGGACCTACGAGCAGTACTTC | - | TRBJ2-7 | TRBV2 | -
CAWGRINSPLHF | TGTGCCTGGGGCAGAATTAATTCACCCCTCCACTTT | - | TRBJ1-6 | TRBV30 | -
CASSSSGLKDTEAFF | TGCGCCAGCAGCTCATCAGGGTTGAAGGACACTGAAGCTTTCTTT | - | TRBJ1-1 | TRBV5-1 | -
CASRAWNPMNTEAFF | TGCGCCTCCAGGGCCTGGAACCCCATGAACACTGAAGCTTTCTTT | - | TRBJ1-1 | TRBV4-1 | -
CASSPSAEQYF | TGTGCCAGCTCACCAAGCGCCGAGCAGTACTTC | - | TRBJ2-7 | TRBV18 | -
CASSAGTAGHEQYF | TGTGCCAGCAGCGCCGGGACGGCGGGGCACGAGCAGTACTTC | - | TRBJ2-7 | TRBV7-9 | -
CASSIDLRGQGLSYTTDTQYF | TGTGCCAGTAGTATAGATCTCCGGGGACAGGGGCTCTCTTACACGACAGATACGCAGTATTTT | - | TRBJ2-3 | TRBV19 | TRBD1
CASSRDRFTDTQYF | TGCGCCAGCAGCAGGGACAGGTTCACAGATACGCAGTATTTT | - | TRBJ2-3 | TRBV5-1 | TRBD1
CASSERVSGANVLTF | TGTGCCAGCAGTGAACGAGTCTCTGGGGCCAACGTCCTGACTTTC | once | TRBJ2-6 | TRBV6-1 | -
CASSYSTGSQSYEQYF | TGTGCCAGCAGTTACTCGACGGGGAGCCAATCGTACGAGCAGTACTTC | - | TRBJ2-7 | TRBV6-5 | -
CASSEGAGTSGNTIYF | TGTGCCAGCAGTGAAGGTGCAGGAACTTCTGGAAACACCATATATTTT | - | TRBJ1-3 | TRBV6-1 | -
CASSLVAAGGFINNEQFF | TGTGCCAGCAGCTTAGTTGCTGCAGGGGGGTTTATTAACAATGAGCAGTTCTTC | - | TRBJ2-1 | TRBV7-9 | -
CASSLVSGGVTEAFF | TGTGCCAGCAGCTTAGTCTCAGGGGGCGTAACTGAAGCTTTCTTT | - | TRBJ1-1 | TRBV7-9 | TRBD1
CASSSPGYNSPLHF | TGTGCCAGCAGCAGCCCGGGTTATAATTCACCCCTCCACTTT | - | TRBJ1-6 | TRBV13 | -
CATQRGGLQETQYF | TGTGCCACTCAGCGGGGGGGGCTCCAAGAGACCCAGTACTTC | - | TRBJ2-5 | TRBV15 | TRBD2
CASSYSRADNQPQHF | TGTGCCAGCAGTTACTCGAGGGCAGACAATCAGCCCCAGCATTTT | - | TRBJ1-5 | TRBV6-5 | -
CASSWGGGTDTQYF | TGTGCCAGCAGCTGGGGAGGGGGCACAGATACGCAGTATTTT | once | TRBJ2-3 | TRBV2 | TRBD2
CASKHLAGAHEQYF | TGTGCCAGCAAGCACTTAGCGGGAGCCCACGAGCAGTACTTC | - | TRBJ2-7 | TRBV6-1 | TRBD2
CASSLYLGGDNEQFF | TGTGCCAGCAGCCTATATCTAGGAGGGGACAATGAGCAGTTCTTC | - | TRBJ2-1 | TRBV7-9 | -
CASAGQGVSQPQHF | TGTGCCAGCGCGGGACAGGGAGTTTCCCAGCCCCAGCATTTT | - | TRBJ1-5 | TRBV6-1 | TRBD1
CASGGGRGNTEAFF | TGTGCCAGCGGCGGGGGCAGGGGGAACACTGAAGCTTTCTTT | - | TRBJ1-1 | TRBV5-4 | -
CASSLGVGLSSYNEQFF | TGTGCCAGCAGTTTGGGGGTCGGACTATCTTCGTACAATGAGCAGTTCTTC | - | TRBJ2-1 | TRBV7-3 | -
CASSYGEGVRTEAFF | TGTGCCAGCAGTTACGGGGAGGGGGTGAGAACTGAAGCTTTCTTT | - | TRBJ1-1 | TRBV6-5 | -
CATSLRQGAGEKLFF | TGTGCCACCAGCTTACGACAGGGGGCAGGAGAAAAACTGTTTTTT | - | TRBJ1-4 | TRBV15 | TRBD1
CASSEVTHREQYF | TGCGCCAGCAGTGAGGTCACACACAGGGAGCAGTACTTC | - | TRBJ2-7 | TRBV10-2 | -
CAISAGLGSSYNEQFF | TGTGCCATCAGTGCGGGACTGGGGAGCTCCTACAATGAGCAGTTCTTC | - | TRBJ2-1 | TRBV10-3 | -
CASSQVIKGKGPYEQYF | TGCGCCAGCAGCCAAGTAATAAAGGGGAAAGGACCCTACGAGCAGTACTTC | - | TRBJ2-7 | TRBV4-1 | -
CASSFGTGRNTGELFF | TGTGCCAGCAGTTTCGGGACAGGGAGGAACACCGGGGAGCTGTTTTTT | - | TRBJ2-2 | TRBV27 | TRBD1
CASSLGGGWYTEAFF | TGTGCCAGCAGTTTAGGGGGCGGCTGGTACACTGAAGCTTTCTTT | - | TRBJ1-1 | TRBV27 | -
CASSPRDSRSGNTIYF | TGCGCCAGCAGCCCCCGGGACAGTCGCTCTGGAAACACCATATATTTT | - | TRBJ1-3 | TRBV5-1 | TRBD1
CASSLGTGPYEQYF | TGTGCCAGCAGCTTAGGGACAGGACCCTACGAGCAGTACTTC | - | TRBJ2-7 | TRBV7-8 | TRBD1
CASSLRLAGGTDTQYF | TGTGCCAGCAGCCTAAGACTAGCGGGGGGCACAGATACGCAGTATTTT | - | TRBJ2-3 | TRBV5-8 | TRBD2
CATSRGGGGMNTEAFF | TGTGCCACCAGCAGAGGGGGTGGCGGGATGAACACTGAAGCTTTCTTT | - | TRBJ1-1 | TRBV15 | -
CASSSGGNQPQHF | TGTGCCAGCAGCTCAGGGGGCAATCAGCCCCAGCATTTT | - | TRBJ1-5 | TRBV7-9 | -
CSSGHPGPTEAFF | TGCAGCTCGGGACATCCAGGGCCCACTGAAGCTTTCTTT | - | TRBJ1-1 | TRBV29-1 | -